This T cell receptor (beta chain) appears in the sequencing data of a study of shared clonotypes between healthy human individuals. Study summary: A couple of women and a few men aged 18 to 49 made up the donors. General observations from the study: Some naive CD4 clonotypes, 4% to 6%, turned up in common across four donors.

Trimming left V 7 bases short and J 3 bases short, with 22 bases between. CDR3 length equals 16 residues. CDR1 and CDR2 (germline): SGHDN, FVKESK. With respect to this clone: What it binds is not known.

The repertoire was sequenced with immunoSEQ multiplex PCR; TCRdb's copy has only in-frame clones and lacks some. The table records 2,500,000 or so clones, approximately 90% of them present only once. The sequenced sample consisted of naive CD4+ T cells sorted from blood. The subset was: CD45RA+ positively selected. This rearrangement joins TRBV14 to TRBJ2-7; D gene ambiguous. The clonotype originates from a young man in good health. DNA for the CDR3: TGTGCCAGCACCTCGTCGGGTCCCAGCACTCTCTACGAGCAGTACTTC. It specifies CASTSSGPSTLYEQYF.